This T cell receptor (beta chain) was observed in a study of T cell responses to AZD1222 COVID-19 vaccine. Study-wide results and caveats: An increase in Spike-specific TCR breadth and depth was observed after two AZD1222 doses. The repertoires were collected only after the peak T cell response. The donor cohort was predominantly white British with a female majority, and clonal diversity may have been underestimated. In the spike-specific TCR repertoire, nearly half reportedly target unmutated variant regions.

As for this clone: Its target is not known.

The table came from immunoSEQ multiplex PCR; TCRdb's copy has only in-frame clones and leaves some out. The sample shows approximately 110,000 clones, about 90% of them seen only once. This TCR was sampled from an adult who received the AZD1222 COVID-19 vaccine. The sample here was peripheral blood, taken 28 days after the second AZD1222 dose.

Here the CDR3 DNA reads TGTGCCTTCTCGGAGGCAGGGGCTGGTACGCAGTATTTT. Its translation: CAFSEAGAGTQYF. The gene calls are TRBV2 and TRBJ2-3; D perhaps matches TRBD1 (6 bases). Germline V gene sequence: CDR1 SNHLY, CDR2 FYNNEI. Trimming pared 11 bases from V and 8 bases from J, leaving 20 bases between. The CDR3 has 13 amino acids.